There are a few counts of the clone carrying this T cell receptor beta chain. Using immunoSEQ multiplex PCR, the repertoire was profiled, and TCRdb retains in-frame clones only, with some absent. Found here are about 130,000 clones, approximately 83% of them singletons; the top ten hold around 3%. The source of the sample is a study of blood T cell repertoires in COVID-19. For the study at large: Some COVID-19 samples were acute and others convalescent; all came from the United States, Italy and Spain. The analysed material was cDNA or gDNA that came from T cells, B-cell-depleted T cells, or PBMCs.

Germline CDR1 reads LNHNV; CDR2 reads YYDKDF (reference sequence). This CDR3 has 13 residues. V lost 0 bases and J lost 8, with 8 bases in between. The receptor was derived from a woman aged 80 or older with acute or convalescent COVID-19. Sequencing was performed on peripheral blood. The chain recombines TRBV15 with TRBJ2-1; maybe TRBD1 (6 bases). DNA of the CDR3: TGTGCCACCAGCAGAGACAGGGGAGATGAGCAGTTCTTC. Translation: CATSRDRGDEQFF. The full variable domain, rest sourced from reference TRBV15 and TRBJ2-1, is DAMVIQNPRYQVTQFGKPVTLSCSQTLNHNVMYWYQQKSSQAPKLLFHYYDKDFNNEADTPDNFQSRRPNTSFCFLDIRSPGLGDTAMYLCATSRDRGDEQFFGPGTRLTVL.